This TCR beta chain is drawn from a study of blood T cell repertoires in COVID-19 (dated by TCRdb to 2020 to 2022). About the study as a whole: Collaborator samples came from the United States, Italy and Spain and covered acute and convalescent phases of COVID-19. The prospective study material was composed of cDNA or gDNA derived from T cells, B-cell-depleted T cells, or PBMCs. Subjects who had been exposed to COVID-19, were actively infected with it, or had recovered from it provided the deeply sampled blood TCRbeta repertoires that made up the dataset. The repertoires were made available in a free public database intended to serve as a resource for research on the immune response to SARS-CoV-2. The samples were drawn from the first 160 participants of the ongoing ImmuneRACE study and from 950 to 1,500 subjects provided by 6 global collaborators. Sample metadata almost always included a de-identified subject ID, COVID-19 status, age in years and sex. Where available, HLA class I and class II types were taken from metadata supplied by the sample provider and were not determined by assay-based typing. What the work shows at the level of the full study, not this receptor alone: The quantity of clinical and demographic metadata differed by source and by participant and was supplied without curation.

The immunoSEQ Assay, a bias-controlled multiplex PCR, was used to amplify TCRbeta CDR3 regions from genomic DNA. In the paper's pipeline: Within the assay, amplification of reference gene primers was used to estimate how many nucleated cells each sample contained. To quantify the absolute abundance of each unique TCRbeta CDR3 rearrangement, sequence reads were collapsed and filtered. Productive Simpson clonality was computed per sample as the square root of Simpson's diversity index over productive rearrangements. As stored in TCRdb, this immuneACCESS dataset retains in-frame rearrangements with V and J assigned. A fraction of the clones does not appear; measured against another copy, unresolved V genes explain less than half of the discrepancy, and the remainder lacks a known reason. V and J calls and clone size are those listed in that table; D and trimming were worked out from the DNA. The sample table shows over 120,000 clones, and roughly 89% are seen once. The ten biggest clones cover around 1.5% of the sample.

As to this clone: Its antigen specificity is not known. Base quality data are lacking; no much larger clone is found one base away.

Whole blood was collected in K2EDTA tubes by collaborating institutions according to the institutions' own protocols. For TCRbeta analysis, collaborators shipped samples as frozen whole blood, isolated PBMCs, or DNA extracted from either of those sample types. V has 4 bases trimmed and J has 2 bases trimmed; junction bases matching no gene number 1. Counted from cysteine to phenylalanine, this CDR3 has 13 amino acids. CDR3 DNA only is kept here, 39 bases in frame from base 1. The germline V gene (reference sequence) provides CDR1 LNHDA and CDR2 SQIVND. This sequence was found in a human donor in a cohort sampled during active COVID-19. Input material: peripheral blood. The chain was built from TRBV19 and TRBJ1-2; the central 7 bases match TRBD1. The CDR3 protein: CASSKQGNYGYTF. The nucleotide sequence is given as TGTGCCAGTAGTAAACAGGGGAACTATGGCTACACCTTC.